This TCR beta chain is drawn from a study of T-cell memory formation after mild COVID-19. TCRdb used MiXCR to reprocess the 5' RACE reads, holding one entry per CDR3 protein. The table has about 400,000 distinct CDR3 sequences, approximately 15% seen once. Findings of the study overall: In second-wave clones peaking day 37, SARS-CoV-2 specificity remained unconfirmed.

Comments on this clonotype: Its antigen remains unidentified.

With V trimmed by 0 bases and J by 4 bases, 2 bases remained unmatched. The CDR3 length is 14 residues. Germline loops: CDR1 SGHRS, CDR2 YFSETQ. This receptor was taken from a man younger than 30 who had mild COVID-19 (a few samples of this study predate the infection). Cell type and time point are not known. The material sequenced was PBMCs or a T cell subset sorted from them (not recorded which). The rearrangement uses TRBV5-1 and TRBJ2-7, with 9 bases that match TRBD1. This CDR3 is CASSLEDRGYEQYF. The CDR3 DNA is TGCGCCAGCAGCTTGGAGGACAGGGGATACGAGCAGTACTTC. Full variable domain (remainder filled in from reference TRBV5-1 and TRBJ2-7): KAGVTQTPRYLIKTRGQQVTLSCSPISGHRSVSWYQQTPGQGLQFLFEYFSETQRNKGNFPGRFSGRQFSNSRSEMNVSTLELGDSALYLCASSLEDRGYEQYFGPGTRLTVT.